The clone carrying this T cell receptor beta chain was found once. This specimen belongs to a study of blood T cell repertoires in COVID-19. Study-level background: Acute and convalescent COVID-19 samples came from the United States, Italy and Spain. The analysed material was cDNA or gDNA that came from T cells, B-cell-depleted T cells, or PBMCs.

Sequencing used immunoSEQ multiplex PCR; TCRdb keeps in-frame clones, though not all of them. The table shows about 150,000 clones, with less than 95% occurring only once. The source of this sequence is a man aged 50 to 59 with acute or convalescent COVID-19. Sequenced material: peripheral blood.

The CDR3 DNA reads TGTGCCAGCAGCCTCAGTGGACAGATCACAGATACGCAGTATTTT. Translating it yields CASSLSGQITDTQYF. The chain joins TRBV7-3 to TRBJ2-3; D might be TRBD1 (6 bases). Trimming stripped 5 bases from V and 2 bases from J, with 14 bases between. Germline CDR1 SGHTA, CDR2 FQGTGA. This CDR3 contains 15 residues.